These T cell receptor beta chains were read from a single sample in a study of shared clonotypes between healthy human individuals. The assay was immunoSEQ multiplex PCR, and TCRdb's table has in-frame clones only and misses some. The sample records about 500,000 clones, 75% to 80% being singletons. Sequencing used PBMCs. These receptors originate from a woman between 40 and 55 years old in good health. Some clones in this sample may be carry-over from other donors' samples. Each CDR3 is given with its conserved first and last residue. A D gene is named only where the DNA matches it firmly. Clone size is stated in some rows and not others, as once, few, many or a class when expanded.

j_gene | d_gene | v_gene | abundance | CDR3aa | CDR3nt
TRBJ1-2 | TRBD1 | TRBV9 | few | CASSERQGTNYGYTF | TGTGCCAGCAGCGAGCGACAGGGTACTAACTATGGCTACACCTTC
TRBJ1-4 | TRBD1 | TRBV7-9 | . | CASSSRDREANEKLFF | TGTGCCAGCAGCTCCCGGGACAGGGAGGCTAATGAAAAACTGTTTTTT
TRBJ2-2 | TRBD2 | TRBV6-1 | . | CASSVLFSGTTGELFF | TGTGCCAGCAGTGTCTTATTTAGCGGGACCACCGGGGAGCTGTTTTTT
TRBJ1-3 | . | TRBV27 | . | CASSFDPGNTIYF | TGTGCCAGCAGTTTCGATCCTGGAAACACCATATATTTT
TRBJ2-7 | . | TRBV28 | . | CASSLSTGLKSPYF | TGTGCCAGCAGTTTATCTACGGGGCTCAAATCCCCGTACTTC
TRBJ2-3 | TRBD1 | TRBV5-1 | . | CASSFSDRGTDTQYF | TGCGCCAGCAGCTTTAGTGACAGGGGCACAGATACGCAGTATTTT
TRBJ2-7 | TRBD1 | TRBV7-6 | . | CANHRTGRFGTGRQYF | TGTGCCAACCATCGGACAGGACGGTTCGGGACAGGGAGGCAGTACTTC
TRBJ2-7 | . | TRBV29-1 | . | CSVRWGTSYEQYF | TGCAGCGTCCGGTGGGGGACTTCCTACGAGCAGTACTTC
TRBJ2-3 | . | TRBV18 | . | CASSRTSTDTQYF | TGTGCCAGCTCACGGACCAGCACAGATACGCAGTATTTT
TRBJ1-2 | TRBD1 | TRBV6-5 | . | CASSGTGNYGYTF | TGTGCCAGCAGTGGGACAGGAAACTATGGCTACACCTTC
TRBJ2-5 | TRBD2 | TRBV5-1 | . | CASSPMGGEQETQYF | TGCGCCAGCAGCCCGATGGGGGGGGAGCAAGAGACCCAGTACTTC
TRBJ2-3 | TRBD1 | TRBV14 | . | CASSLNTGVLGTQYF | TGTGCCAGCAGCCTAAACACAGGGGTACTGGGTACGCAGTATTTT
TRBJ2-1 | TRBD2 | TRBV11-3 | . | CASSARGLAGSYNEQFF | TGTGCCAGCAGCGCTCGGGGACTAGCGGGTTCCTACAATGAGCAGTTCTTC
TRBJ2-3 | . | TRBV10-3 | few | CAISESGGGTDTQYF | TGTGCCATCAGTGAGTCGGGCGGCGGAACAGATACGCAGTATTTT
TRBJ2-7 | . | TRBV7-2 | . | CASSLDQGTSYEQYF | TGTGCCAGCAGCTTAGACCAGGGGACGTCCTACGAGCAGTACTTC
TRBJ2-3 | TRBD1 | TRBV2 | . | CASSWDRAYDTQYF | TGTGCCAGCAGTTGGGACAGGGCTTATGATACGCAGTATTTT
TRBJ1-1 | . | TRBV6-1 | few | CASGGRANTEAFF | TGTGCCAGCGGTGGCAGGGCGAACACTGAAGCTTTCTTT
TRBJ2-1 | TRBD2 | TRBV13 | many | CASSLAEASGVHEQFF | TGTGCCAGCAGCTTAGCAGAGGCTAGCGGGGTCCATGAGCAGTTCTTC
TRBJ1-2 | . | TRBV4-1 | many | CASSQPLLADDGYTF | TGCGCCAGCAGCCAACCTCTACTAGCGGACGATGGCTACACCTTC
TRBJ1-2 | TRBD1 | TRBV7-2 | . | CASSLRTGNNYGYTF | TGTGCCAGCAGCCTAAGGACAGGCAACAACTATGGCTACACCTTC
TRBJ2-3 | . | TRBV18 | . | CASSTRGPSTDTQYF | TGTGCCAGCTCAACCCGGGGCCCTAGCACAGATACGCAGTATTTT
TRBJ2-5 | TRBD2 | TRBV19 | . | CASSILGLAQETQYF | TGTGCCAGTAGTATTCTCGGACTAGCCCAAGAGACCCAGTACTTC
TRBJ2-3 | . | TRBV27 | . | CASSLRALGLYGTQYF | TGTGCCAGCAGTCTCCGGGCCTTAGGACTTTATGGGACGCAGTATTTT
TRBJ2-7 | TRBD2 | TRBV10-1 | . | CASSEGLAVSSYEQYF | TGCGCCAGCAGTGAGGGACTAGCGGTAAGCTCCTACGAGCAGTACTTC
TRBJ2-4 | TRBD1 | TRBV4-2 | . | CASSQRDRAKGKNIQYF | TGTGCCAGCAGCCAAAGGGACAGGGCGAAAGGCAAAAACATTCAGTACTTC
TRBJ2-3 | . | TRBV15 | . | CATTNPPGDTQYF | TGTGCCACAACAAACCCACCTGGGGATACGCAGTATTTT
TRBJ2-5 | TRBD1 | TRBV30 | . | CAWSVNFDRGRETQYF | TGTGCCTGGAGTGTCAACTTCGACAGGGGGCGGGAGACCCAGTACTTC
TRBJ2-5 | . | TRBV15 | . | CATSQHGYQETQYF | TGTGCCACCAGCCAGCACGGGTACCAAGAGACCCAGTACTTC
TRBJ2-7 | . | TRBV7-8 | . | CASSLEGRHYEQYF | TGTGCCAGCAGCTTAGAAGGCAGGCACTACGAGCAGTACTTC
TRBJ1-1 | . | TRBV5-1 | . | CASSVGSTEAFF | TGCGCCAGCAGCGTCGGGAGCACTGAAGCTTTCTTT
TRBJ2-7 | . | TRBV28 | . | CASSLSGALYEQYF | TGTGCCAGCAGTTTGAGCGGTGCCCTCTACGAGCAGTACTTC
TRBJ2-1 | TRBD2 | TRBV9 | once | CASSKSGSGYNEQFF | TGCGCCAGCAGCAAAAGCGGGAGTGGCTACAATGAGCAGTTCTTC
TRBJ1-4 | . | TRBV28 | . | CASSLRGRWEKLFF | TGTGCCAGCAGTTTACGGGGGCGCTGGGAAAAACTGTTTTTT